One TCR beta chain is described in this entry. As originally analysed: It was from reference gene primer amplification that nucleated cell counts were estimated. Method: immunoSEQ multiplex PCR; TCRdb's copy keeps in-frame clones and lacks some. The V and J calls and clone size come from that table; D and trimming were worked out from the DNA. The data contain under 150,000 clones, under 85% of them singletons. The record originates from a study of blood T cell repertoires in COVID-19. About the study: Samples taken during acute and convalescent COVID-19 were collected in the United States, Italy and Spain. Nucleic acid was either cDNA or gDNA, and it came from T cells, B-cell-depleted T cells, or PBMCs.

The V gene's germline CDR1 is SGHVS and CDR2 FQNEAQ. Trimming cost V 4 bases and J 2 bases, with 9 bases left between them. The CDR3 runs to 13 residues. The sequenced material came from peripheral blood. This TCR was sampled from a man aged 50-59 years with active or convalescent COVID-19. The chain couples TRBV7-8 to TRBJ2-7, with D tentatively TRBD1 (6 bases). In DNA form, the CDR3 reads TGTGCCAGCAGCTCCACAGGGCCCTACGAGCAGTACTTC. This encodes CASSSTGPYEQYF. Filled out from reference TRBV7-8 and TRBJ2-7, the complete variable domain reads GAGVSQSPRYKVAKRGQDVALRCDPISGHVSLFWYQQALGQGPEFLTYFQNEAQLDKSGLPSDRFFAERPEGSVSTLKIQRTQQEDSAVYLCASSSTGPYEQYFGPGTRLTVT.